The 16 T cell receptor beta chains below all came from one sample that was sequenced in a study of T cell repertoires and leukemia-associated antigens. One entry per CDR3 protein, called by TCRdb with MiXCR from the 5' RACE reads. The table includes 9,700 or so distinct CDR3 sequences, about 43% detected once. What these receptors recognize is not known. The sequenced sample was CD3+ T cells sorted from blood and cultured. These receptors originate from a female donor in good health.

The V call is TRBV15, the J call TRBJ1-5, with D possibly matching TRBD1 (5 bases). Looked up from germline, CDR1 is LNHNV and CDR2 is YYDKDF (reference sequence). V lost 0 bases and J 6 bases, leaving 9 bases between the germline ends. CDR3 length equals 14 residues. CDR3 nucleotide sequence: TGTGCCACCAGCAGAGACAGGGCGGGTCAGCCCCAGCATTTT. Its translation is CATSRDRAGQPQHF.

The chain's CDR3 is CASSLLPPGGSQHF. The CDR3 DNA is TGTGCCAGCAGTTTGCTCCCCCCGGGGGGTTCCCAGCATTTT. The chain recombines TRBV28 with TRBJ1-5; the D gene is possibly TRBD1 (5 bases). The CDR3 is 14 amino acids. Germline values: CDR1 MDHEN, CDR2 SYDVKM. The V gene lost 3 bases and the J gene lost 11 bases, with 17 bases spanning the gap.

This clonotype was observed once. The chain is built from TRBV20-1 and TRBJ1-3, with a possible D match to TRBD1 (5 bases). Germline values: CDR1 DFQATT, CDR2 SNEGSKA (reference sequence). The CDR3 covers 13 residues. V was pared by 6 bases and J by 0 bases, with 9 bases between. The CDR3 coding sequence is TGCAGTGCATCCGACAGCTCTGGAAACACCATATATTTT. This gives the protein CSASDSSGNTIYF.

The CDR3 region has the DNA TGCAGTGCTGGTCCGGACCTATTTGAGCAGTTCTTC. It encodes CSAGPDLFEQFF. The gene calls are TRBV20-1 and TRBJ2-1; D gene unclear. Trimming pared 5 bases from V and 9 bases from J, leaving 14 bases between. CDR3 length: 12 residues. CDR1 and CDR2 (germline): DFQATT, SNEGSKA (reference sequence).

V gene TRBV20-1 combines with J gene TRBJ2-5, with 13 bases matching TRBD2. From germline, CDR1 is DFQATT and CDR2 SNEGSKA (reference sequence). V lost 5 bases and J lost 2; bases outside the gene matches: 11. The CDR3 is 17 amino acids. Written as DNA, the CDR3 is TGCAGTGCTGGATATTCTTGGACTAGCGGGGGACAAGAGACCCAGTACTTC. The encoded protein is CSAGYSWTSGGQETQYF.

V and J are TRBV12-3 or TRBV12-4 and TRBJ2-1; D is unresolved. The germline V and J ends were trimmed by 5 bases and 8 bases, with 13 bases remaining between them. This CDR3 has 13 residues. The CDR3 is CASSPLGSYEQFF. The CDR3, as DNA: TGTGCCAGCAGTCCCTTAGGCTCCTATGAGCAGTTCTTC.

A note on this clonotype: A much larger clone differs from this one at a single base, so this may be a read error. This chain connects TRBV5-6 to TRBJ1-5, with D perhaps TRBD1 (5 bases). The CDR3 has 13 residues. Germline V lookup: CDR1 SGHDT, CDR2 YYEEEE. The CDR3 reads CASSLWGNRPQHF. CDR3 sequence (DNA): TGTGCCAGCAGCCTGTGGGGGAATCGGCCCCAGCATTTT.

This clonotype came up many times. This chain links TRBV7-9 with TRBJ2-4, with 10 bases matching TRBD2. From germline, CDR1 is SEHNR and CDR2 FQNEAQ (reference sequence). With V trimmed by 1 base and J by 15 bases, 6 bases remained unmatched. The CDR3 runs to 13 residues. The CDR3 loop is CASSLGLAGDPYF. The CDR3 bases are TGTGCCAGCAGCTTAGGTCTAGCGGGAGATCCGTACTTC.

On this clonotype: Since a much larger clone is just one base distant, this may be a read error. The chain links TRBV7-9 to TRBJ2-3; D uncertain. The CDR3 has 13 amino acids. Looked up from germline, CDR1 is SEHNR and CDR2 is FQNEAQ (reference sequence). The CDR3 region has the DNA TGTGACAGCAGCCCCAGTCTCACAGATACGCAGTATTTT. Translated, it gives CDSSPSLTDTQYF.

The V and J genes are TRBV29-1 and TRBJ2-3; D tentatively fits TRBD1 or TRBD2 (5 bases each). The CDR3 spans 14 residues. V lost 5 bases and J lost 1, with 13 bases in between. The germline gives CDR1 SQVTM, CDR2 ANQGSEA. The CDR3 bases are TGCAGCGTTCGGGACCGGAGATGCACAGATACGCAGTATTTT. Its protein product is CSVRDRRCTDTQYF.

This rearrangement joins TRBV20-1 to TRBJ2-3; 8 bases agree with TRBD2. The CDR3 runs to 13 residues. Germline CDR1 and CDR2: DFQATT and SNEGSKA (reference sequence). With 6 bases clipped from V and 4 bases from J, the junction kept 6 bases outside the gene matches. CDR3 residues: CSATREGSDTQYF. CDR3 sequence (DNA): TGCAGTGCCACCCGGGAGGGGTCAGATACGCAGTATTTT.

This clonotype is labeled medium-sized (0.01 to 0.1%). The gene calls are TRBV9 and TRBJ2-7; 7 bases map to TRBD1. This CDR3 is built from 15 residues. Germline V lookup: CDR1 SGDLS, CDR2 YYNGEE. The V segment lost 4 bases and the J segment 5 bases; nucleotides outside the gene matches: 12. The CDR3 protein is CASSTGTVTLHEQYF. The CDR3 DNA reads TGTGCCAGCAGCACTGGGACAGTCACGCTCCACGAGCAGTACTTC.

The rearrangement links TRBV4-2 to TRBJ2-1; 7 bases are shared with TRBD2. With 0 bases clipped from V and 8 bases from J, the junction kept 10 bases outside the gene matches. This CDR3 is built from 16 residues. Germline CDR1 LGHNA, CDR2 YNFKEQ. The CDR3 here is CASSQEEAGAGHEQFF. The DNA of the CDR3 is TGTGCCAGCAGCCAAGAAGAGGCGGGAGCCGGGCATGAGCAGTTCTTC.

The V call is TRBV20-1, the J call TRBJ2-5; 9 bases agree with TRBD2. Germline assignment: CDR1 DFQATT and CDR2 SNEGSKA (reference sequence). V lost 6 bases and J lost 4; bases outside the gene matches: 6. The CDR3 spans 13 residues. The CDR3 sequence: CSAVGLASETQYF. In nucleotides, the CDR3 is TGCAGTGCCGTTGGACTAGCGTCAGAGACCCAGTACTTC.

This clonotype was observed a handful of times. V is TRBV5-1 and J is TRBJ2-2, with D possibly called TRBD1 or TRBD2 (7 bases each). Germline values: CDR1 SGHRS, CDR2 YFSETQ. The CDR3 covers 13 residues. Trimming shortened V by 7 bases and J by 6 bases, and 13 bases separated the two germline ends. The CDR3 reads CASEGGGSGELFF. Here the CDR3 DNA reads TGCGCCAGCGAGGGAGGGGGCTCCGGGGAGCTGTTTTTT.

This clonotype appeared many times. This chain joins TRBV5-1 and TRBJ2-1; D gene unclear. Germline V gene lookup returns CDR1 SGHRS and CDR2 YFSETQ. The CDR3 length is 12 residues. The germline V and J ends were trimmed by 10 bases and 5 bases, with 13 bases remaining between them. CDR3: CAPNGPDNEQFF. The CDR3 DNA sequence: TGCGCCCCCAACGGGCCGGACAATGAGCAGTTCTTC.